The 18 T cell receptor beta chains below were found in one sample sequenced in a study of cytotoxic CD8 clonotypes in ibrutinib-treated CLL. Sequencing used immunoSEQ multiplex PCR; TCRdb keeps in-frame clones, though not all of them. The sample includes approximately 57,000 clones, around 60% seen only once; the top ten take around 21%. The sequencing used PBMCs, collected after 24 months of ibrutinib treatment. The receptors were gathered from a human donor with chronic lymphocytic leukemia.

This clone qualifies as large (0.1 to 1%). This chain connects TRBV13 to TRBJ1-2; D is undetermined. The CDR3 has 13 residues. Germline V gives CDR1 PRHDT, CDR2 FYEKMQ (reference sequence). Trimming removed 3 bases at V and 0 bases at J, with 5 bases between. CDR3 nucleotide sequence: TGTGCCAGCAGCTTTGGGACTAACTATGGCTACACCTTC. It codes for CASSFGTNYGYTF.

The chain joins TRBV6-1 to TRBJ2-7; D is undetermined. Germline V gene sequence: CDR1 MNHNS, CDR2 SASEGT. Between the trimmed V and J ends, which lost 6 bases and 5 bases, there was a span of 11 bases. The CDR3 is 12 residues long. CDR3 protein: CASSEMWNEQYV. The DNA of the CDR3 is TGTGCCAGCAGCGAGATGTGGAACGAGCAGTACGTC.

This clone was seen a handful of times. V gene TRBV27 combines with J gene TRBJ1-1; D ambiguous. CDR1 is MNHEY, CDR2 SMNVEV, per germline (reference sequence). V was trimmed by 7 bases and J by 7 bases, leaving 25 bases between them. The CDR3 is made up of 16 amino acids. Here the CDR3 reads CASKRGRVWGISEAFF. The CDR3 nucleotides read TGTGCCAGCAAACGCGGGAGGGTTTGGGGTATTAGTGAAGCTTTCTTT.

The sample holds a few counts of this clone. J is TRBJ1-1 and V is TRBV5-6; D is ambiguous. The germline V gene has CDR1 SGHDT and CDR2 YYEEEE. The CDR3 has 13 residues. Trimming pared 0 bases from V and 11 bases from J, leaving 14 bases between. CDR3: CASSLATEGWAFF. CDR3 DNA sequence: TGTGCCAGCAGCTTGGCCACTGAAGGTTGGGCTTTCTTT.

The CDR3 sequence is CASSLGGTGKETQYF. The CDR3, as DNA: TGTGCCAGCAGCTTAGGCGGGACAGGCAAAGAGACCCAGTACTTC. The chain couples TRBV7-9 to TRBJ2-5, with 8 nucleotides matching TRBD1. The CDR3 sequence is 15 residues long. The V and J ends lost 1 base and 3 bases, in that order; junction bases with no gene match: 4. Germline CDR1 is SEHNR and CDR2 is FQNEAQ (reference sequence).

CDR3 loop: CAWRERDSYEQYF. The CDR3 DNA is TGTGCCTGGAGGGAAAGGGACAGCTACGAGCAGTACTTC. This chain links TRBV30 with TRBJ2-7, with 7 bases that match TRBD1. Germline CDR1 GTSNPN, CDR2 SVGIG (reference sequence). The CDR3 is 13 residues long. J lost 3 bases, V lost 3 bases, and 5 bases had no gene match.

The chain employs TRBV5-1 and TRBJ2-1; no definite D call. The V gene lost 5 bases and the J gene lost 0 bases, with 21 bases spanning the gap. CDR3 size: 18 residues. Germline loops: CDR1 SGHRS, CDR2 YFSETQ. The CDR3 region is CASRVTDSPLRSYNEQFF. In DNA, the CDR3 is TGCGCCAGCAGGGTAACTGACTCCCCATTACGCTCCTACAATGAGCAGTTCTTC.

This clone was detected once. The J gene is TRBJ2-7, the V gene TRBV5-1; D is undetermined. CDR3 length equals 16 residues. CDR1 and CDR2 (germline): SGHRS, YFSETQ. Deletions cut 2 bases from V and 4 bases from J, with 19 bases between. The CDR3 region has the DNA TGCGCCAGCAGCTTCCTCCGGGCATCGGCGCAATACGAGCAGTACTTC. Protein product: CASSFLRASAQYEQYF.

There are many counts of this clone. The rearrangement uses TRBV7-9 and TRBJ1-2; the match to TRBD1 covers 7 bases. V shed 5 bases, J shed 4 bases, and the junction held 4 bases outside the gene matches. The CDR3 consists of 13 residues. Germline V gene sequence: CDR1 SEHNR, CDR2 FQNEAQ (reference sequence). The CDR3: CASSPGQTYGYTF. Here the CDR3 DNA reads TGTGCCAGCAGCCCGGGACAGACCTATGGCTACACCTTC.

This rearrangement joins TRBV6-5 to TRBJ2-7, with D uncertain. The CDR3 length is 13 residues. Trimming left V 2 bases short and J 2 bases short, with 7 bases between. Per germline, CDR1 MNHEY and CDR2 SVGAGI. Here the CDR3 reads CASSYGATYEQYF. The CDR3 coding sequence is TGTGCCAGCAGTTACGGCGCCACCTACGAGCAGTACTTC.

In this sample, this clone turned up many times. V gene TRBV7-9 combines with J gene TRBJ2-1, with TRBD1 matching 8 bases. Trimming at V came to 5 bases and at J to 6 bases, leaving 9 bases not matched to a gene. Germline V gives CDR1 SEHNR, CDR2 FQNEAQ (reference sequence). This CDR3 is 15 amino acids long. CDR3 sequence: CASSPRDRFFNEQFF. CDR3 DNA sequence: TGTGCCAGCAGCCCGAGGGACAGGTTCTTCAATGAGCAGTTCTTC.

The V and J genes are TRBV5-5 and TRBJ1-1; D is perhaps TRBD1 (5 bases). V was clipped by 1 base and J by 2 bases, with 12 bases between them. The germline V gene encodes CDR1 SGHKS and CDR2 YYEKEE (reference sequence). This CDR3 has 15 residues. The CDR3 DNA reads as TGTGCCAGCAGCTTGACGTCAGGGAGAAACACTGAAGCTTTCTTT. The encoded protein is CASSLTSGRNTEAFF. Based on the CDR3 plus reference TRBV5-5 and TRBJ1-1, the full variable domain is DAGVTQSPTHLIKTRGQQVTLRCSPISGHKSVSWYQQVLGQGPQFIFQYYEKEERGRGNFPDRFSARQFPNYSSELNVNALLLGDSALYLCASSLTSGRNTEAFFGQGTRLTVV.

The chain employs TRBV6-1 and TRBJ1-1; 7 nucleotides line up with TRBD1. CDR1 MNHNS and CDR2 SASEGT come from the germline V gene. Unmatched junction bases numbered 10, after V lost 5 bases and J lost 7 bases. The CDR3 is 14 amino acids. The CDR3 here is CASSPGTEVFEAFF. The CDR3 DNA reads as TGTGCCAGCAGTCCCGGGACAGAAGTTTTTGAAGCTTTCTTT.

This clone was seen a single time. The chain combines TRBV6-1 with TRBJ2-4, with 7 nucleotides matching TRBD2. Trimming removed 6 bases from V and 6 bases from J; junction bases left unmatched: 8. CDR1 MNHNS and CDR2 SASEGT come from the germline V gene. This CDR3 is 14 amino acids long. CDR3 sequence reads: CASSKSGTINIQYF. The CDR3 DNA reads as TGTGCCAGCAGCAAAAGCGGGACCATAAACATTCAGTACTTC.

This clone was found once. CDR3 protein: CASSVGDSRYEQFF. In nucleotides, the CDR3 is TGTGCCAGCAGCGTAGGGGACAGCCGCTATGAGCAGTTCTTC. The V and J genes are TRBV9 and TRBJ2-1, with 7 bases matching TRBD1. V lost 0 bases, J lost 8 bases, and 5 bases stayed unmatched. The germline V gene encodes CDR1 SGDLS and CDR2 YYNGEE. The CDR3 covers 14 residues.

The chain has TRBV28 and TRBJ2-7; D not resolved. This CDR3 spans 13 amino acids. Germline loops: CDR1 MDHEN, CDR2 SYDVKM. Trimming stripped 4 bases from V and 3 bases from J, with 10 bases between. The CDR3 region is CASSSPLDYEQYF. DNA of the CDR3: TGTGCCAGCAGTTCCCCTCTAGACTACGAGCAGTACTTC.

The chain links TRBV29-1 to TRBJ2-3; 11 bases line up with TRBD2. Germline V gene data show CDR1 as SQVTM and CDR2 as ANQGSEA. V trimming: 1 base; J trimming: 4 bases; junction bases outside the gene matches: 4. The CDR3 is made up of 15 amino acids. In DNA form, the CDR3 reads TGCAGCGTTGAAGCACTAGCGGGAGTCGCAGATACGCAGTATTTT. Translated: CSVEALAGVADTQYF.

This clone was found once. This chain links TRBV11-2 with TRBJ2-7; no definite D call. Germline values: CDR1 SGHAT, CDR2 FQNNGV. The CDR3 has 13 residues. Trimming cost V 5 bases and J 2 bases, with 10 bases left between them. CDR3 residues: CASSLRHTYEQYF. Written as DNA, the CDR3 is TGTGCCAGCAGCCTCCGCCACACCTACGAGCAGTACTTC.